The 10 T cell receptor beta chains presented below share a single source sample, sequenced in a study of blood T cell repertoires in COVID-19. Measured with immunoSEQ multiplex PCR; TCRdb has only the in-frame clones, and not every one. The sample holds a few hundred thousand clones, roughly nine tenths seen once. Source material: PBMCs or T cells enriched from blood (not recorded which). These receptors were collected from a woman between 25 and 40 years old who had recovered from COVID-19.

The chain is built from TRBV10-3 and TRBJ2-2, with 12 bases fitting TRBD2. The CDR3 covers 15 residues. CDR1 and CDR2 (germline): ENHRY, SYGVKD. With 7 bases clipped from V and 5 bases from J, the junction kept 5 bases outside the gene matches. DNA for the CDR3: TGTGCCATCACATCACTAGCGGGAGGAACCGGGGAGCTGTTTTTT. Its protein is CAITSLAGGTGELFF.

J is TRBJ1-1 and V is TRBV6-1, with a possible D match to TRBD1 (5 bases). This CDR3 contains 15 residues. Germline CDR1 is MNHNS and CDR2 is SASEGT. V shed 2 bases and J shed 0 bases, with 10 bases lying between them. This CDR3 reads CASSEWGLMNTEAFF. The CDR3 bases are TGTGCCAGCAGTGAATGGGGACTAATGAACACTGAAGCTTTCTTT.

V and J are TRBV2 and TRBJ1-5; tentative D call: TRBD1 (6 bases). Trimming took 4 bases from V and 5 from J, leaving 12 bases between them. CDR3 length: 14 amino acids. Germline CDR1 reads SNHLY; CDR2 reads FYNNEI. The CDR3 nucleotides are TGTGCCAGCAGTGGGACAGATGATTATCAGCCCCAGCATTTT. As protein: CASSGTDDYQPQHF.

The gene calls are TRBV27 and TRBJ2-1, with a weak D call TRBD1 (6 bases). V was shortened by 2 bases and J by 2 bases, with 13 bases between the two germline ends. CDR3 length: 16 residues. Germline-derived CDR1 and CDR2 are MNHEY and SMNVEV (reference sequence). Here the CDR3 DNA reads TGTGCCAGCAGTTTAGGGTCGACAGGTGCCTACAATGAGCAGTTCTTC. Its protein product is CASSLGSTGAYNEQFF.

This clone is medium-sized in the sample. The DNA of the CDR3 is TGTGCCAGCACAGGCAGCCATACTAGCACAGATACGCAGTATTTT. Translated: CASTGSHTSTDTQYF. V usage is TRBV6-4 and J usage is TRBJ2-3; D gene unclear. This CDR3 spans 15 amino acids. The V end was cut by 7 bases, the J end by 0 bases, with 14 bases between. CDR1 and CDR2 from the germline V gene are MRHNA and SNTAGT.

This chain joins TRBV9 and TRBJ1-1; D perhaps matches TRBD1 (6 bases). Between the trimmed V and J ends, which lost 3 bases and 4 bases, there was a span of 16 bases. Looked up from germline, CDR1 is SGDLS and CDR2 is YYNGEE. The length of the CDR3 is 15 residues. The CDR3 reads CASSADTGLITEAFF. Written as DNA, the CDR3 is TGTGCCAGCAGCGCCGACACAGGGCTGATCACTGAAGCTTTCTTT.

This rearrangement joins TRBV5-1 to TRBJ1-3, with a possible D match to TRBD1 (5 bases). V lost 2 bases, J lost 0 bases, and 18 bases lay in between. The CDR3 is 18 residues long. Germline V lookup: CDR1 SGHRS, CDR2 YFSETQ. The DNA for the CDR3 is TGCGCCAGCAGCTTTAGCCCAACAGGCACCCCCTCTGGAAACACCATATATTTT. Translating gives CASSFSPTGTPSGNTIYF. Variable domain in full (rest from reference TRBV5-1 and TRBJ1-3): KAGVTQTPRYLIKTRGQQVTLSCSPISGHRSVSWYQQTPGQGLQFLFEYFSETQRNKGNFPGRFSGRQFSNSRSEMNVSTLELGDSALYLCASSFSPTGTPSGNTIYFGEGSWLTVV.

The chain carries TRBV4-1 and TRBJ2-1; D remains ambiguous. The V end lost 4 bases, the J end lost 9 bases, and 16 bases lay between the germline ends. The CDR3 length is 14 residues. Per germline, CDR1 MGHRA and CDR2 YSYEKL. The CDR3 DNA is TGCGCCAGCAGCCCGGCTGGCGGAGTTGGTGAGCAGTTCTTC. Translation gives CASSPAGGVGEQFF.

The J gene is TRBJ2-3, the V gene TRBV5-1; 8 bases align to TRBD1. Losses at the gene ends were 3 bases for V and 4 bases for J; bases not matched to a gene: 4. The CDR3 spans 14 residues. CDR1 and CDR2 from the germline V gene are SGHRS and YFSETQ. DNA of the CDR3: TGCGCCAGCAGCTGGGGACAGGCGGCAGATACGCAGTATTTT. Its protein product is CASSWGQAADTQYF.

V is TRBV29-1 and J is TRBJ2-2; D unclear. The CDR3 length is 12 residues. Trimming left V 3 bases short and J 6 bases short, with 8 bases between. CDR1 SQVTM and CDR2 ANQGSEA come from the germline V gene. The CDR3 sequence is CSVDTQAGELFF. The DNA for the CDR3 is TGCAGCGTTGACACCCAGGCCGGGGAGCTGTTTTTT.